A selection of T cell receptor beta chains follows, all from one sample in a study of beta chain features in type 1 diabetes. Measured with immunoSEQ multiplex PCR; TCRdb has only the in-frame clones, and not every one. Among around 250,000 clones listed, about 20% were seen once. What was sequenced was naive CD4+ T cells from blood. The source of these receptors is a middle-aged woman with type 1 diabetes. The CDR3 runs from the conserved cysteine through the conserved F or W. The order of the fields is clone size, J gene, D gene, V gene, CDR3 protein, CDR3 DNA. The D gene is left open where the match is weak. Clone sizes are given selectively: once, few, many, or a class where the clone is expanded.

abundance: few; j_gene: TRBJ2-2; d_gene: TRBD2; v_gene: TRBV6-4; CDR3aa: CASSEMASGNTGELFF; CDR3nt: TGTGCCAGCAGTGAGATGGCTAGCGGAAACACCGGGGAGCTGTTTTTT
abundance: .; j_gene: TRBJ2-5; d_gene: .; v_gene: TRBV29-1; CDR3aa: CSVAPLAGQETQYF; CDR3nt: TGCAGCGTAGCCCCCCTGGCGGGACAAGAGACCCAGTACTTC
abundance: few; j_gene: TRBJ1-3; d_gene: .; v_gene: TRBV30; CDR3aa: CAWQEAGNTIYF; CDR3nt: TGTGCCTGGCAGGAGGCTGGAAACACCATATATTTT
abundance: few; j_gene: TRBJ2-4; d_gene: .; v_gene: TRBV29-1; CDR3aa: CSVVPPENIQYF; CDR3nt: TGCAGCGTTGTTCCTCCGGAAAACATTCAGTACTTC
abundance: .; j_gene: TRBJ2-2; d_gene: TRBD1; v_gene: TRBV25-1; CDR3aa: CASSATRDRGSGELFF; CDR3nt: TGTGCCAGCAGTGCAACCCGGGACAGGGGCTCCGGGGAGCTGTTTTTT
abundance: few; j_gene: TRBJ1-1; d_gene: TRBD1; v_gene: TRBV5-1; CDR3aa: CASSFQGANTEAFF; CDR3nt: TGCGCCAGCAGCTTCCAGGGGGCGAACACTGAAGCTTTCTTT
abundance: few; j_gene: TRBJ2-3; d_gene: TRBD2; v_gene: TRBV5-4; CDR3aa: CASSLRLAGASDTQYF; CDR3nt: TGTGCCAGCAGCTTGCGACTAGCGGGAGCTTCAGATACGCAGTATTTT
abundance: .; j_gene: TRBJ1-2; d_gene: .; v_gene: TRBV19; CDR3aa: CASRTETNYGYTF; CDR3nt: TGTGCCAGTAGGACAGAAACTAACTATGGCTACACCTTC
abundance: .; j_gene: TRBJ2-2; d_gene: TRBD2; v_gene: TRBV28; CDR3aa: CASTSPGGGRANTGELFF; CDR3nt: TGTGCCAGCACCTCGCCCGGGGGCGGGAGGGCTAACACCGGGGAGCTGTTTTTT
abundance: .; j_gene: TRBJ1-4; d_gene: .; v_gene: TRBV4-3; CDR3aa: CASSPPAAPREKLFF; CDR3nt: TGCGCCAGCAGCCCCCCCGCGGCCCCCCGCGAAAAACTGTTTTTT
abundance: few; j_gene: TRBJ1-1; d_gene: .; v_gene: TRBV29-1; CDR3aa: CSVNRQNTEAFF; CDR3nt: TGCAGCGTCAACAGGCAGAACACTGAAGCTTTCTTT
abundance: .; j_gene: TRBJ2-1; d_gene: .; v_gene: TRBV7-2; CDR3aa: CASSLGQEYNEQFF; CDR3nt: TGTGCCAGCAGCTTAGGGCAGGAATACAATGAGCAGTTCTTC
abundance: .; j_gene: TRBJ1-2; d_gene: TRBD1; v_gene: TRBV29-1; CDR3aa: CSVEDPGQGTANYGYTF; CDR3nt: TGCAGCGTTGAAGATCCCGGGCAGGGGACAGCTAACTATGGCTACACCTTC
abundance: .; j_gene: TRBJ2-5; d_gene: TRBD2; v_gene: TRBV10-3; CDR3aa: CAISELAGEETQYF; CDR3nt: TGTGCCATCAGTGAACTGGCGGGAGAAGAGACCCAGTACTTC
abundance: .; j_gene: TRBJ1-5; d_gene: .; v_gene: TRBV2; CDR3aa: CASMTGTVNQPQHF; CDR3nt: TGTGCCAGCATGACGGGAACAGTCAATCAGCCCCAGCATTTT
abundance: .; j_gene: TRBJ2-7; d_gene: TRBD2; v_gene: TRBV13; CDR3aa: CASSLGGGRAGVVYEQYF; CDR3nt: TGTGCCAGCAGCTTAGGAGGTGGTCGAGCGGGAGTTGTATACGAGCAGTACTTC
abundance: .; j_gene: TRBJ2-2; d_gene: TRBD2; v_gene: TRBV5-1; CDR3aa: CASSWTSGGLSEGELFF; CDR3nt: TGCGCCAGCAGCTGGACTAGCGGGGGGCTCTCTGAGGGGGAGCTGTTTTTT
abundance: few; j_gene: TRBJ2-7; d_gene: .; v_gene: TRBV15; CDR3aa: CATSQAGEQYF; CDR3nt: TGTGCCACCAGCCAGGCGGGCGAGCAGTACTTC
abundance: few; j_gene: TRBJ1-3; d_gene: .; v_gene: TRBV27; CDR3aa: CASSLQGNGNTIYF; CDR3nt: TGTGCCAGCAGTTTACAGGGGAATGGAAACACCATATATTTT